A single sample gave rise to the 11 T cell receptor beta chains below, sequenced in a study of blood T cell repertoires in COVID-19. Profiling relied on immunoSEQ multiplex PCR, and the TCRdb table lists in-frame clones only, not all of them. The table lists approximately 230,000 clones, approximately 90% of them singletons. Material: peripheral blood. The receptors derive from a woman aged 40-49 years who had recovered from COVID-19.

The J gene is TRBJ2-5, the V gene TRBV9; TRBD2 agrees at 7 bases. The CDR3 sequence is 16 residues long. CDR1 SGDLS and CDR2 YYNGEE come from the germline V gene. The junction had 10 bases not matched to a gene; V was cut back by 0 bases and J by 5 bases. The CDR3 loop is CASSVGFAGVGETQYF. The CDR3 nucleotides are TGTGCCAGCAGCGTAGGGTTTGCGGGAGTCGGGGAGACCCAGTACTTC.

This chain joins TRBV6-6 and TRBJ2-3; 7 bases line up with TRBD1. CDR3 length: 15 residues. Unmatched junction bases numbered 5, after V lost 5 bases and J lost 0 bases. Looked up from germline, CDR1 is MNHNY and CDR2 is SVGAGI (reference sequence). CDR3 in amino acids: CASSLRDSSTDTQYF. The CDR3 nucleotides read TGTGCCAGCAGTCTCCGGGACAGTAGCACAGATACGCAGTATTTT.

V and J are TRBV28 and TRBJ2-7; TRBD1 matches at 11 bases. The CDR3 length is 14 residues. V shed 7 bases and J 3 bases; nucleotides not matched to a gene: 5. Germline-derived CDR1 and CDR2 are MDHEN and SYDVKM. The CDR3 DNA is TGTGCCAGCACCTTAGGGACAGGGGGCTACGAGCAGTACTTC. Translating gives CASTLGTGGYEQYF.

The chain joins TRBV19 to TRBJ1-2; D gene uncertain. The V end lost 6 bases, the J end lost 2 bases, and 4 bases lay between the germline ends. From germline, CDR1 is LNHDA and CDR2 SQIVND (reference sequence). The length of the CDR3 is 11 residues. The CDR3 DNA sequence: TGTGCCAGTAGCATGAACTATGGCTACACCTTC. Translation: CASSMNYGYTF.

The chain recombines TRBV4-3 with TRBJ1-6; TRBD1 matches 8 bases. J was trimmed by 6 bases and V by 4 bases; bases with no gene match: 2. The CDR3 totals 14 residues. Germline loops: CDR1 LGHNA, CDR2 YSLEER. CDR3 DNA sequence: TGCGCCAGCAGCCTGGGACAGGCTAATTCACCCCTCCACTTT. This gives the protein CASSLGQANSPLHF.

The V call is TRBV4-3, the J call TRBJ2-7, with 9 bases aligning to TRBD1. CDR3 length: 15 residues. With 4 bases clipped from V and 6 bases from J, the junction kept 10 bases outside the gene matches. Germline CDR1 reads LGHNA; CDR2 reads YSLEER. CDR3 amino acids: CASSLDRDRVFEQYF. For the CDR3, the DNA is TGCGCCAGCAGCCTAGACCGGGACAGGGTCTTCGAGCAGTACTTC.

The V and J genes are TRBV12-3 or TRBV12-4 and TRBJ1-1; D is uncertain. The CDR3 spans 12 residues. Trimming left V 6 bases short and J 10 bases short, with 15 bases between. The CDR3 loop reads CASRPLTIGAFF. In DNA, the CDR3 is TGTGCCAGCAGGCCTTTGACAATTGGAGCTTTCTTT.

This clone showed up just once. The chain carries TRBV7-2 and TRBJ2-1, with TRBD1 as a possible D gene (5 bases). The germline V and J ends were trimmed by 6 bases and 2 bases, with 17 bases remaining between them. CDR1 is SGHTA and CDR2 is FQGNSA in the germline V gene. This CDR3 region has 16 residues. The CDR3 spells CASRLYRQSPYNEQFF. As DNA, the CDR3 is TGTGCCAGCAGACTATACCGACAGTCGCCCTACAATGAGCAGTTCTTC. Variable domain in full (rest from reference TRBV7-2 and TRBJ2-1): GAGVSQSPSNKVTEKGKDVELRCDPISGHTALYWYRQSLGQGLEFLIYFQGNSAPDKSGLPSDRFSAERTGGSVSTLTIQRTQQEDSAVYLCASRLYRQSPYNEQFFGPGTRLTVL.

This sequence joins TRBV7-9 and TRBJ2-3; D possibly corresponds to TRBD2 (6 bases). The CDR3 is 16 residues long. The V end lost 1 base, the J end lost 1 base, and 12 bases lay between the germline ends. CDR1 and CDR2 from the germline V gene are SEHNR and FQNEAQ (reference sequence). This chain's CDR3 is CASSLVLGGGTDTQYF. CDR3 DNA sequence: TGTGCCAGCAGCTTAGTTCTAGGCGGGGGCACAGATACGCAGTATTTT.

The chain links TRBV6-6 to TRBJ2-7; maybe TRBD2 (6 bases). The germline V and J ends were trimmed by 6 bases and 5 bases, with 14 bases remaining between them. This CDR3 comprises 13 residues. CDR1 and CDR2 from the germline V gene are MNHNY and SVGAGI (reference sequence). The CDR3 region has the DNA TGTGCCAGCAGACCGCGGGAAAGGCACGAGCAGTACTTC. This codes for CASRPRERHEQYF.

The J gene is TRBJ1-5, the V gene TRBV7-2; TRBD1 matches 8 bases. Unmatched junction bases numbered 3, after V lost 0 bases and J lost 5 bases. The CDR3 runs to 15 residues. Looked up from germline, CDR1 is SGHTA and CDR2 is FQGNSA. The CDR3 sequence: CASSLATGQDQPQHF. In nucleotides, the CDR3 is TGTGCCAGCAGCTTAGCGACGGGACAGGATCAGCCCCAGCATTTT. The full variable domain, completed using reference TRBV7-2 and TRBJ1-5, is GAGVSQSPSNKVTEKGKDVELRCDPISGHTALYWYRQSLGQGLEFLIYFQGNSAPDKSGLPSDRFSAERTGGSVSTLTIQRTQQEDSAVYLCASSLATGQDQPQHFGDGTRLSIL.